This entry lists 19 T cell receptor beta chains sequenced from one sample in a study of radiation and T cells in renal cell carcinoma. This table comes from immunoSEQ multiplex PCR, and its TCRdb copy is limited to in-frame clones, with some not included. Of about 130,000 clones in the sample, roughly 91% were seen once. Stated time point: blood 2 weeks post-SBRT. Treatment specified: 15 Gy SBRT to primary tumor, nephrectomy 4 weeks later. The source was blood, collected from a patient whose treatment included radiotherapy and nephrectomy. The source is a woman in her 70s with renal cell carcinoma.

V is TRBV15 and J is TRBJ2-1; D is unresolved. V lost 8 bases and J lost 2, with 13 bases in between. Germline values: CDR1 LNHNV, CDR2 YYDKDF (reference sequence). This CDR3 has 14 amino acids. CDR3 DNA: TGTGCCACCGCTCAAGTTTTAGCCTACAATGAGCAGTTCTTC. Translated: CATAQVLAYNEQFF.

CDR3 in amino acids: CASSLFETGPREQYF. CDR3 nucleotides: TGCGCCAGCAGCTTGTTTGAGACAGGGCCTAGGGAGCAGTACTTC. The genes are TRBV5-1 and TRBJ2-7; 7 positions agree with TRBD1. Germline CDR1 and CDR2: SGHRS and YFSETQ. Trimming removed 1 base from V and 7 bases from J; junction bases left unmatched: 11. The CDR3 length is 15 residues.

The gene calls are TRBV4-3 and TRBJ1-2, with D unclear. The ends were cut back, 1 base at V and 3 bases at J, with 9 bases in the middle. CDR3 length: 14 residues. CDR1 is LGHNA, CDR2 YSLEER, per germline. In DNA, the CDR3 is TGCGCCAGCAGCCAAGGAATCCGAGACTATGGCTACACCTTC. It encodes CASSQGIRDYGYTF.

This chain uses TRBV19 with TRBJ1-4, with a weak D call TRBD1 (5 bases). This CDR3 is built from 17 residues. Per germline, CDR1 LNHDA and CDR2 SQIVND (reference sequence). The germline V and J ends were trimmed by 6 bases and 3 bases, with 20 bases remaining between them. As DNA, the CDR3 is TGTGCCAGTAGGAACTTTCCGGTGACAGCATCTAATGAAAAACTGTTTTTT. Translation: CASRNFPVTASNEKLFF.

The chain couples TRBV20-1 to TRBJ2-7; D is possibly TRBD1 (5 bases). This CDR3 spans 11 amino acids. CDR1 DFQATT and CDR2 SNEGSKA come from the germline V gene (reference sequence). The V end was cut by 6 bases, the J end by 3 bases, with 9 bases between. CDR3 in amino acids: CSARALYEQYF. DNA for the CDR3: TGCAGTGCCAGGGCCCTCTACGAGCAGTACTTC.

This chain's CDR3 is CASSNTGGALGIQYF. DNA of the CDR3: TGTGCCAGCAGTAATACAGGGGGGGCGCTTGGCATTCAGTACTTC. This chain joins TRBV2 and TRBJ2-4, with D perhaps TRBD1 (8 bases). The CDR3 spans 15 residues. V was trimmed by 5 bases and J by 9 bases, leaving 20 bases between them. Germline CDR1 SNHLY, CDR2 FYNNEI. The full variable domain, completed using reference TRBV2 and TRBJ2-4, is EPEVTQTPSHQVTQMGQEVILRCVPISNHLYFYWYRQILGQKVEFLVSFYNNEISEKSEIFDDQFSVERPDGSNFTLKIRSTKLEDSAMYFCASSNTGGALGIQYFGAGTRLSVL.

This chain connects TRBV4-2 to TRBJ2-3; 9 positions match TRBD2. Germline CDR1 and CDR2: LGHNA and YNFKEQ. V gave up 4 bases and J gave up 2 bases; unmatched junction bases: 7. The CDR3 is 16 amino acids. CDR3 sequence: CASSPRVAGATDTQYF. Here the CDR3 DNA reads TGTGCCAGCAGCCCCCGGGTAGCGGGGGCCACAGATACGCAGTATTTT.

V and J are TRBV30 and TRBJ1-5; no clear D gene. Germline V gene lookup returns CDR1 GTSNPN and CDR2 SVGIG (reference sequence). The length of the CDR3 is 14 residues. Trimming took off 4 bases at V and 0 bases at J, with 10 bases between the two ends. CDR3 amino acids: CAWNWGNSNQPQHF. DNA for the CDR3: TGTGCCTGGAATTGGGGTAATAGCAATCAGCCCCAGCATTTT.

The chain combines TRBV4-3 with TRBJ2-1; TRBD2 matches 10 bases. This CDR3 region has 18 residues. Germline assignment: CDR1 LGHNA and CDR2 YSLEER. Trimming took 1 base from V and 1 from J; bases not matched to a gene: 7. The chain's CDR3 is CASSQAPSGGGSYNEQFF. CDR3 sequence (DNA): TGCGCCAGCAGCCAAGCGCCTAGCGGGGGTGGGTCCTACAATGAGCAGTTCTTC.

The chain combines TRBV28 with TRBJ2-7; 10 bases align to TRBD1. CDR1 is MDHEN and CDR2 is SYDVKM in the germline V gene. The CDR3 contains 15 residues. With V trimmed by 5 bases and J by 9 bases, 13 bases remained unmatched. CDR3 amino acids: CASSMLGQGGLGQYF. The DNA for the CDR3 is TGTGCCAGCAGTATGCTCGGACAGGGGGGTCTGGGGCAGTACTTC.

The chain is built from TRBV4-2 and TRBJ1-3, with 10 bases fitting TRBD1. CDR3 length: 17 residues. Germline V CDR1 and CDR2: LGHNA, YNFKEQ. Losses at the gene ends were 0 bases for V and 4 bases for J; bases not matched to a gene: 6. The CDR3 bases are TGTGCCAGCAGCCAAGATTCATGGGGACAGGGGGGAAACACCATATATTTT. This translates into CASSQDSWGQGGNTIYF.

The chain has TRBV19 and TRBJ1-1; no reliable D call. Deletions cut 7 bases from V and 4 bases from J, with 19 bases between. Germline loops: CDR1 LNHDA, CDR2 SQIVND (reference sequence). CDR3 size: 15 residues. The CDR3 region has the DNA TGTGCCAGTACCCGCCGCGCAGGCCTTGGCACTGAAGCTTTCTTT. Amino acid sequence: CASTRRAGLGTEAFF.

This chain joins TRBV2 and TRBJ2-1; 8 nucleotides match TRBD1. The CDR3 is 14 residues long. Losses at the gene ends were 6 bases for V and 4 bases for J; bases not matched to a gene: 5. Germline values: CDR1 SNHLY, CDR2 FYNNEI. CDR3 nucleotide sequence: TGTGCCAGCAGGACGGGACAGGAGTACAATGAGCAGTTCTTC. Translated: CASRTGQEYNEQFF.

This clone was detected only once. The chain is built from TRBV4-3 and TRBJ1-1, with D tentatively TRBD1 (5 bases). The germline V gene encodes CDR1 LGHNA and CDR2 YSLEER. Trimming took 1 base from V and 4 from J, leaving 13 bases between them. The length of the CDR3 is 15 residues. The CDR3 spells CASSQAWRGTTEAFF. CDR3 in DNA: TGCGCCAGCAGCCAAGCTTGGCGGGGGACCACTGAAGCTTTCTTT.

CDR3 nucleotides: TGTGCCAGCACCTGGACAGGGGCAACAGATACGCAGTATTTT. Its protein is CASTWTGATDTQYF. This rearrangement joins TRBV7-2 to TRBJ2-3; 9 bases are a match to TRBD1. The CDR3 runs to 14 residues. Germline V CDR1 and CDR2: SGHTA, FQGNSA. The V gene end was trimmed by 7 bases and the J gene end by 3 bases; junction bases not matched to a gene: 5.

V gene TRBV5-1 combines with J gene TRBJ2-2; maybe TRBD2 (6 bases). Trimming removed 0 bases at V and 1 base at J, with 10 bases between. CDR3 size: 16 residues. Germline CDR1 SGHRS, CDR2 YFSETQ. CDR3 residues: CASSLAGVRNTGELFF. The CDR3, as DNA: TGCGCCAGCAGCTTGGCGGGGGTACGGAACACCGGGGAGCTGTTTTTT.

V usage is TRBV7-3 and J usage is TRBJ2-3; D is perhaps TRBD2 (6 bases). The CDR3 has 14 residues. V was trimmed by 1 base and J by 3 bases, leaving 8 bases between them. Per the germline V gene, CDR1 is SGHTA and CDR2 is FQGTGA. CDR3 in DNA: TGTGCCAGCAGCTTAAAGGGGAGGACAGATACGCAGTATTTT. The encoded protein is CASSLKGRTDTQYF.

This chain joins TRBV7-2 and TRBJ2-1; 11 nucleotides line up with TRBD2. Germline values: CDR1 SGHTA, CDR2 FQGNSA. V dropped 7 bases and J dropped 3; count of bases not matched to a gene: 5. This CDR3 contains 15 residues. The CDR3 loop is CASTILAGVYNEQFF. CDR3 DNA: TGTGCCAGCACTATACTAGCGGGGGTCTACAATGAGCAGTTCTTC.

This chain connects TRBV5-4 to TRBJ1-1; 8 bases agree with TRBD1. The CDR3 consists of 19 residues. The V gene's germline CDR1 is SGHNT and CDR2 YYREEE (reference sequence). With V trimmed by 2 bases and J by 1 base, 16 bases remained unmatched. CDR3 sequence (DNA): TGTGCCAGCAGCTTCCTTTGGAGGGTCGGGGGACAGGCGAACACTGAAGCTTTCTTT. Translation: CASSFLWRVGGQANTEAFF.